Presented here are 17 T cell receptor beta chains from one specimen sequenced in a study of shared clonotypes between healthy human individuals. Clones were read by immunoSEQ multiplex PCR, and TCRdb kept only the in-frame ones, dropping some. This sample has over 2 million clones; roughly 90% occur once, and the top ten carry around 0.35%. Sequenced: naive CD4+ T cells from PBMCs. Subset here: CD45RA+ positively selected. These receptors all stem from a young man in good health. Some clones in this sample may be carry-over from other donors' samples.

About this clone itself: The sample holds other DNA sequences that translate to the same CDR3. This chain uses TRBV5-4 with TRBJ2-2; no firm D call. V was shortened by 4 bases and J by 4 bases, with 8 bases between the two germline ends. The V gene's germline CDR1 is SGHNT and CDR2 YYREEE (reference sequence). CDR3 size: 13 residues. The CDR3 loop is CASSLVRTGELFF. In DNA form, the CDR3 reads TGTGCCAGCAGCCTCGTCCGCACCGGGGAGCTGTTTTTT.

This clone was picked up one time. The chain uses TRBV15 and TRBJ2-1; D uncertain. Germline V lookup: CDR1 LNHNV, CDR2 YYDKDF (reference sequence). Trimming removed 2 bases from V and 8 bases from J, with 13 bases in between. The CDR3 runs 14 residues. The CDR3 DNA reads TGTGCCACCAGCAGACAAAATCGTCGGCATGAGCAGTTCTTC. Translation gives CATSRQNRRHEQFF.

The rearrangement links TRBV25-1 to TRBJ2-3, with unresolved D. Trimming cost V 1 base and J 3 bases, with 11 bases left between them. This CDR3 is 15 amino acids long. The V gene's germline CDR1 is MGHDK and CDR2 SYGVNS. Here the CDR3 DNA reads TGTGCCAGCAGTGAATTTTCTTCCGTGACAGATACGCAGTATTTT. This translates into CASSEFSSVTDTQYF.

J is TRBJ1-2 and V is TRBV10-2; a weak D match, TRBD1 (6 bases). The CDR3 sequence is 13 residues long. V dropped 0 bases and J dropped 5 bases, with 7 bases sitting between them. Germline V gene data show CDR1 as WSHSY and CDR2 as SAAADI. The CDR3: CASSESTGYGYTF. CDR3 nucleotide sequence: TGCGCCAGCAGTGAGTCGACAGGATATGGCTACACCTTC.

The chain is built from TRBV12-5 and TRBJ2-1; TRBD1 might be the D (6 bases). Trimming removed 9 bases from V and 2 bases from J, with 11 bases in between. Germline CDR1 LGHNT, CDR2 FRNRAP. CDR3 size: 13 residues. The CDR3 protein is CASQGPTYNEQFF. CDR3 DNA sequence: TGTGCTAGCCAGGGGCCTACCTACAATGAGCAGTTCTTC.

This chain uses TRBV29-1 with TRBJ2-1; a possible D gene is TRBD1 (5 bases). This CDR3 contains 10 residues. Germline V gene sequence: CDR1 SQVTM, CDR2 ANQGSEA. Trimming took 7 bases from V and 8 from J, leaving 9 bases between them. Here the CDR3 reads CSGQFYEQFF. The CDR3 DNA sequence: TGCAGCGGACAGTTCTATGAGCAGTTCTTC.

Only one count was recorded for this clone. V usage is TRBV10-1 and J usage is TRBJ2-1; TRBD1 or TRBD2 may be the D gene (5 bases each). Trimming took off 5 bases at V and 10 bases at J, with 9 bases between the two ends. The germline CDR1 and CDR2 sequences are WNHNN and SYGVQD (reference sequence). The CDR3 has 11 residues. In DNA form, the CDR3 reads TGCGCCAGCAGTACCCGGGACGAGCAGTTCTTC. Translation gives CASSTRDEQFF.

As to this clone: The sample carries other DNA sequences with the same CDR3. V is TRBV7-2 and J is TRBJ2-5; 7 bases agree with TRBD1. CDR3 size: 13 residues. V dropped 5 bases and J dropped 4; count of bases not matched to a gene: 4. Germline V CDR1 and CDR2: SGHTA, FQGNSA. The CDR3 region is CASSPRQGETQYF. For the CDR3, the DNA is TGTGCCAGCAGCCCCCGACAGGGAGAGACCCAGTACTTC.

The gene calls are TRBV19 and TRBJ2-1; 8 bases are shared with TRBD2. Per germline, CDR1 LNHDA and CDR2 SQIVND (reference sequence). CDR3 length: 14 residues. Trimming removed 1 base from V and 10 bases from J; junction bases left unmatched: 6. The CDR3 region is CASSIAGGPKEQFF. CDR3 coding DNA: TGTGCCAGTAGTATAGCGGGAGGGCCCAAAGAGCAGTTCTTC.

This chain links TRBV5-1 with TRBJ2-5; D may be TRBD1 (5 bases). Per the germline V gene, CDR1 is SGHRS and CDR2 is YFSETQ. V was cut by 3 bases and J by 9 bases, with 9 bases left in between. The CDR3 loop spans 11 amino acids. CDR3 in amino acids: CASSSEGAQYF. The CDR3, as DNA: TGCGCCAGCAGCTCCGAAGGGGCCCAGTACTTC.

As concerns this clone: This CDR3 is also generated by other DNA sequences in the sample. This chain joins TRBV7-2 and TRBJ2-5; D ambiguous. Germline-derived CDR1 and CDR2 are SGHTA and FQGNSA. CDR3 length equals 12 residues. The germline V and J ends were trimmed by 4 bases and 4 bases, with 7 bases remaining between them. The CDR3 bases are TGTGCCAGCAGCTCTACCCGAGAGACCCAGTACTTC. It codes for CASSSTRETQYF.

This chain connects TRBV18 to TRBJ2-7; either TRBD1 or TRBD2 may fit D (5 bases each). The V gene's germline CDR1 is KGHSH and CDR2 LQKENI. The CDR3 length is 14 residues. The V end lost 1 base, the J end lost 4 bases, and 11 bases lay between the germline ends. CDR3 sequence (DNA): TGTGCCAGCTCACCACGTGTATGGGGGTACGAGCAGTACTTC. Residues: CASSPRVWGYEQYF.

J is TRBJ2-3 and V is TRBV7-9; a weak D match, TRBD1 (5 bases). Germline lookup yields CDR1 SEHNR and CDR2 FQNEAQ (reference sequence). The CDR3 totals 14 residues. V was cut by 5 bases and J by 5 bases, with 14 bases left in between. CDR3: CASSLGHTVDTQYF. The DNA of the CDR3 is TGTGCCAGCAGCCTAGGACACACTGTAGATACGCAGTATTTT.

The rearrangement joins TRBV10-1 to TRBJ1-1; unclear D gene. Trimming left V 2 bases short and J 0 bases short, with 10 bases between. The CDR3 is 15 amino acids. Germline loops: CDR1 WNHNN, CDR2 SYGVQD (reference sequence). This CDR3 is CASSEGWLMNTEAFF. CDR3 sequence (DNA): TGCGCCAGCAGTGAGGGGTGGCTGATGAACACTGAAGCTTTCTTT.

This chain links TRBV18 with TRBJ2-7, with 7 nucleotides matching TRBD2. Germline CDR1 reads KGHSH; CDR2 reads LQKENI. V was clipped by 3 bases and J by 9 bases; unmatched bases: 20. The CDR3 contains 17 residues. The CDR3, as DNA: TGTGCCAGCTCACCTCCCGTACAAGCCGCGAACTGGGAGGGGCAGTACTTC. Translating it yields CASSPPVQAANWEGQYF.

The V gene is TRBV5-8, the J gene TRBJ1-2, with D perhaps matching TRBD1 (6 bases). The germline CDR1 and CDR2 sequences are SGHTS and YDEGEE. Trimming shortened V by 2 bases and J by 4 bases, and 15 bases separated the two germline ends. There are 15 residues in the CDR3. The CDR3 nucleotides read TGTGCCAGCAGCTTCCCAGGGGAGACCTTCTATGGCTACACCTTC. This gives the protein CASSFPGETFYGYTF.

Details on this clone: The sample has other DNA sequences that encode this CDR3 too. The rearrangement joins TRBV11-3 to TRBJ2-1, with a possible D match to TRBD1 (5 bases). This CDR3 is built from 14 residues. Trimming removed 4 bases from V and 0 bases from J, with 7 bases in between. Germline V lookup: CDR1 SGHNT, CDR2 YENEEA. The CDR3 DNA reads as TGTGCCAGCAGCTCAGGGCTCTCCTACAATGAGCAGTTCTTC. This translates into CASSSGLSYNEQFF.